Below, 14 T cell receptor beta chains from the same sample are listed, as sequenced in a study of blood T cell repertoires in COVID-19. Measured with immunoSEQ multiplex PCR; TCRdb has only the in-frame clones, and not every one. The repertoire holds around 180,000 clones, with approximately 79% as singletons. The source material was peripheral blood. The receptors originated from a woman aged 80 or over with acute or convalescent COVID-19.

V usage is TRBV5-4 and J usage is TRBJ1-6; D is unclear. The CDR3 covers 17 residues. Germline V CDR1 and CDR2: SGHNT, YYREEE (reference sequence). V lost 4 bases and J 4 bases, leaving 18 bases between the germline ends. Written as DNA, the CDR3 is TGTGCCAGCAGCCCTAACTTGGGAGGGTATTATAATTCACCCCTCCACTTT. The encoded protein is CASSPNLGGYYNSPLHF. Full variable domain (rest looked up from reference TRBV5-4 and TRBJ1-6): ETGVTQSPTHLIKTRGQQVTLRCSSQSGHNTVSWYQQALGQGPQFIFQYYREEENGRGNFPPRFSGLQFPNYSSELNVNALELDDSALYLCASSPNLGGYYNSPLHFGNGTRLTVT.

The chain joins TRBV9 to TRBJ1-5; 11 positions match TRBD1. The CDR3 spans 15 residues. Germline V gene data show CDR1 as SGDLS and CDR2 as YYNGEE. With 3 bases clipped from V and 7 bases from J, the junction kept 6 bases outside the gene matches. CDR3 bases: TGTGCCAGCAGCGAAGGACAGGGGGCAGGCCAGCCCCAGCATTTT. Translated, it gives CASSEGQGAGQPQHF.

This clone was recorded a few times. The gene calls are TRBV7-8 and TRBJ2-3; perhaps TRBD2 as D (6 bases). The CDR3 covers 17 residues. Looked up from germline, CDR1 is SGHVS and CDR2 is FQNEAQ. Trimming cost V 5 bases and J 0 bases, with 18 bases left between them. The CDR3 loop reads CASSPPGRTTSTDTQYF. The CDR3 coding sequence is TGTGCCAGCAGCCCACCCGGCCGGACTACTAGCACAGATACGCAGTATTTT.

The J gene is TRBJ1-5, the V gene TRBV28, with 7 bases matching TRBD1. The CDR3 sequence is 16 residues long. Germline V CDR1 and CDR2: MDHEN, SYDVKM. With V trimmed by 2 bases and J by 5 bases, 9 bases remained unmatched. The CDR3 coding sequence is TGTGCCAGCAGTTTACCCTGGGACAGTCGGGATCAGCCCCAGCATTTT. Translation gives CASSLPWDSRDQPQHF.

J is TRBJ2-2 and V is TRBV27, with TRBD2 matching 10 bases. Germline CDR1 is MNHEY and CDR2 is SMNVEV (reference sequence). V was pared by 5 bases and J by 5 bases, with 5 bases of the junction left unmatched. This CDR3 spans 15 amino acids. Written as DNA, the CDR3 is TGTGCCAGCAGTCCTCTAGCGGGAGAGACCGGGGAGCTGTTTTTT. Its translation is CASSPLAGETGELFF.

The V and J genes are TRBV7-2 and TRBJ2-5; 7 positions match TRBD2. The CDR3 is 15 residues long. Germline CDR1 is SGHTA and CDR2 is FQGNSA. Germline trimming cut 3 bases from V and 5 bases from J; bases unmatched to any gene: 9. CDR3 coding DNA: TGTGCCAGCAGCTTGTGGGGCAGCGGGAAGGAGACCCAGTACTTC. It codes for CASSLWGSGKETQYF. The full variable domain, in which reference TRBV7-2 and TRBJ2-5 provide the parts outside the CDR3, is GAGVSQSPSNKVTEKGKDVELRCDPISGHTALYWYRQSLGQGLEFLIYFQGNSAPDKSGLPSDRFSAERTGGSVSTLTIQRTQQEDSAVYLCASSLWGSGKETQYFGPGTRLLVL.

This chain joins TRBV3-1 (or the pseudogene TRBV3-2) and TRBJ2-1; the D gene is possibly TRBD2 (6 bases). Germline assignment: CDR1 LGHDT and CDR2 YNNKEL (reference sequence). Trimming stripped 1 base from V and 9 bases from J, with 10 bases between. CDR3 length: 13 residues. The CDR3 region has the DNA TGTGCCAGCAGCCAAGGTGGGGGGACTGAGCAGTTCTTC. This gives the protein CASSQGGGTEQFF.

V is TRBV4-2 and J is TRBJ2-7; D remains ambiguous. Trimming left V 0 bases short and J 1 base short, with 16 bases between. There are 17 residues in the CDR3. Germline CDR1 LGHNA, CDR2 YNFKEQ. The chain's CDR3 is CASSQEAAAAYSYEQYF. DNA of the CDR3: TGTGCCAGCAGCCAAGAGGCGGCGGCTGCCTATTCCTACGAGCAGTACTTC.

The chain carries TRBV5-8 and TRBJ1-6, with TRBD1 matching over 9 bases. J was trimmed by 5 bases and V by 6 bases; bases with no gene match: 3. CDR3 length: 14 residues. Looked up from germline, CDR1 is SGHTS and CDR2 is YDEGEE. In DNA form, the CDR3 reads TGTGCCAGCAACAGGGGGCCCGATAATTCACCCCTCCACTTT. It specifies CASNRGPDNSPLHF. The variable domain in full, with the rest retrieved from reference TRBV5-8 and TRBJ1-6, is EAGVTQSPTHLIKTRGQQATLRCSPISGHTSVYWYQQALGLGLQFLLWYDEGEERNRGNFPPRFSGRQFPNYSSELNVNALELEDSALYLCASNRGPDNSPLHFGNGTRLTVT.

Regarding this clone: One junction end disagrees with the germline gene, perhaps due to a read error. CDR3 protein: CVISESDRVGYTF. CDR3 in DNA: TGTGTCATCAGTGAGTCAGACAGGGTTGGCTACACCTTC. This chain connects TRBV10-3 to TRBJ1-2, with TRBD1 matching 7 bases. The CDR3 extends over 13 amino acids. CDR1 is ENHRY, CDR2 SYGVKD, per germline.

This clone was recorded once. The chain uses TRBV7-2 and TRBJ2-1; 7 positions agree with TRBD2. The CDR3 has 17 amino acids. J gave up 9 bases and V 1 base, and 15 bases lay outside the gene matches. CDR1 and CDR2 (germline): SGHTA, FQGNSA. CDR3 nucleotides: TGTGCCAGCAGCTTAGGGTCCGCGGGAGCGGTGGGTGGTGAGCAGTTCTTC. It encodes CASSLGSAGAVGGEQFF.

V usage is TRBV12-3 or TRBV12-4 and J usage is TRBJ1-2; D might be TRBD1 (5 bases). V dropped 1 base and J dropped 5 bases, with 5 bases sitting between them. This CDR3 is 12 amino acids long. The CDR3 DNA is TGTGCCAGCAGTTTAGGACAGTATGGCTACACCTTC. The encoded protein is CASSLGQYGYTF.

The chain employs TRBV6-4 and TRBJ2-7; D is perhaps TRBD1 (5 bases). Deletions cut 5 bases from V and 6 bases from J, with 14 bases between. The germline CDR1 and CDR2 sequences are MRHNA and SNTAGT. The CDR3 spans 13 residues. The CDR3 reads CASSLDRRGEQYF. CDR3 bases: TGTGCCAGCAGTCTAGACAGACGCGGCGAGCAGTACTTC.

This clone showed up just once. CDR3 loop: CASSYYTSGSSYEQYF. The CDR3 DNA reads TGTGCCAGCAGTTACTACACTAGCGGGAGTTCCTACGAGCAGTACTTC. The V and J genes are TRBV6-5 and TRBJ2-7, with 11 bases matching TRBD2. V trimming: 1 base; J trimming: 1 base; junction bases outside the gene matches: 3. Germline assignment: CDR1 MNHEY and CDR2 SVGAGI. This CDR3 is 16 amino acids long.